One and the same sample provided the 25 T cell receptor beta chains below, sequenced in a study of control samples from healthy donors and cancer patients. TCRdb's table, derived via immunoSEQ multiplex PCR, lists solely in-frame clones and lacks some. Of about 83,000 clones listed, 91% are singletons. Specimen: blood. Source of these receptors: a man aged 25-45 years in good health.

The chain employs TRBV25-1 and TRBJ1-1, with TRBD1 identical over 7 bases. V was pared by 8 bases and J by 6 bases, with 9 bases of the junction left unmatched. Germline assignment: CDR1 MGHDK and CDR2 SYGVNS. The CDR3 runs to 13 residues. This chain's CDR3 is CASVRTGKAEAFF. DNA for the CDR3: TGTGCCAGCGTTCGGACAGGAAAGGCTGAAGCTTTCTTT.

The CDR3 sequence is CASSQGSDGAQHF. In nucleotides, the CDR3 is TGTGCCAGCAGCCAAGGGTCGGACGGGGCCCAGCATTTT. The chain is built from TRBV3-1 (or the pseudogene TRBV3-2) and TRBJ1-5; no firm D call. V was cut by 1 base and J by 11 bases, with 12 bases left in between. Germline CDR1 and CDR2: LGHDT and YNNKEL (reference sequence). This CDR3 has 13 residues.

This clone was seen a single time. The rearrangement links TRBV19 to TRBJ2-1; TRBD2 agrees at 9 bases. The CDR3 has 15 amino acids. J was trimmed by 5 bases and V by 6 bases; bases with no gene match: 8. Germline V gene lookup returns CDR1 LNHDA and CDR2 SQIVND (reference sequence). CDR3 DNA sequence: TGTGCCAGTAGCGGAGCTAGCGGGATCCACAATGAGCAGTTCTTC. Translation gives CASSGASGIHNEQFF.

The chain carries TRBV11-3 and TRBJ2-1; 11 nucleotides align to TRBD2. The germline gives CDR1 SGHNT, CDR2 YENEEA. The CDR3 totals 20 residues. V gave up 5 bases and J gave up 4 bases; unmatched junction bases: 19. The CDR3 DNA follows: TGTGCCAGCAGCGACGCCCCCCGGACTAGCGGGCCGCCTTCTTACAATGAGCAGTTCTTC. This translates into CASSDAPRTSGPPSYNEQFF.

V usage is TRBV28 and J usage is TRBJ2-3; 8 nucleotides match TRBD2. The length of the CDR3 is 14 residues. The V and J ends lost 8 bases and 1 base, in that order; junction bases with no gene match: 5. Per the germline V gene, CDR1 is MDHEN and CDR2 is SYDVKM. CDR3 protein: CASFGRGGTDTQYF. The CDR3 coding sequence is TGTGCCAGCTTCGGGAGGGGGGGCACAGATACGCAGTATTTT.

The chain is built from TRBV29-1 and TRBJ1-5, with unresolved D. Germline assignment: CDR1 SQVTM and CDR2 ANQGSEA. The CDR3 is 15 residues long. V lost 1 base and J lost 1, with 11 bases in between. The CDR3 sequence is CSVEVGGSSNQPQHF. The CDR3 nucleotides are TGCAGCGTTGAAGTCGGAGGGTCCAGCAATCAGCCCCAGCATTTT.

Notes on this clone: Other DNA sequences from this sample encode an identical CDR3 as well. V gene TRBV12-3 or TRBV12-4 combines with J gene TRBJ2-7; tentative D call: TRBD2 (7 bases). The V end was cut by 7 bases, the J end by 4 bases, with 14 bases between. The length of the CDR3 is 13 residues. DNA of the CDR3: TGTGCCAGCACGCCCGGGGGGCGTTACGAGCAGTACTTC. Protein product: CASTPGGRYEQYF.

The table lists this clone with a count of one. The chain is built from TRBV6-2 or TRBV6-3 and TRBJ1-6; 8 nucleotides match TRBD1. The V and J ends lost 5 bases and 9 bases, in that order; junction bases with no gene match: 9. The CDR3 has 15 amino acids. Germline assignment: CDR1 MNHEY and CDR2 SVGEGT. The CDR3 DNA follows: TGTGCCAGCAGTGGATTACAGGGGGAGCGTTCACCCCTCCACTTT. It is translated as CASSGLQGERSPLHF.

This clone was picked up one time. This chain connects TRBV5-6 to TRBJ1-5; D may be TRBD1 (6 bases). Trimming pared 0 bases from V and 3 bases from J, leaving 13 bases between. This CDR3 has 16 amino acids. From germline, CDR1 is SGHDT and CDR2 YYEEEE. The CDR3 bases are TGTGCCAGCAGCTTGGGGGGTGGGACAAACAATCAGCCCCAGCATTTT. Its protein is CASSLGGGTNNQPQHF.

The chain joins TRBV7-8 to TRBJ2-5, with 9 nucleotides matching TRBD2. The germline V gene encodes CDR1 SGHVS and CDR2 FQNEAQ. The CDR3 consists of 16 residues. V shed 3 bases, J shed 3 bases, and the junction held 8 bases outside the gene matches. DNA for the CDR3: TGTGCCAGCAGCTTCCCCGCACGCGGGGGGGAAGAGACCCAGTACTTC. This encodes CASSFPARGGEETQYF.

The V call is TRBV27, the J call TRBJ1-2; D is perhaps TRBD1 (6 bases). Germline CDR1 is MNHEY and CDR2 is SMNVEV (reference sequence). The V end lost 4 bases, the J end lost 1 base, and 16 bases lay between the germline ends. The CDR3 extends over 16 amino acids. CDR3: CASSSARGPRNYGYTF. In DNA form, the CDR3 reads TGTGCCAGCAGTTCCGCCCGGGGGCCACGTAACTATGGCTACACCTTC.

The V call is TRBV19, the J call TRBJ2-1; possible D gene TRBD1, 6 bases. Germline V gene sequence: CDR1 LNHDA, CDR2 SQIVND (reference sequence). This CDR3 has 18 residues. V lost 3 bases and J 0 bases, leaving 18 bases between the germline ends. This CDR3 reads CASSIWQGTKSSYNEQFF. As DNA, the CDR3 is TGTGCCAGTAGTATCTGGCAGGGGACAAAGAGCTCCTACAATGAGCAGTTCTTC. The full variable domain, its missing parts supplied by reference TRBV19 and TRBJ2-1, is DGGITQSPKYLFRKEGQNVTLSCEQNLNHDAMYWYRQDPGQGLRLIYYSQIVNDFQKGDIAEGYSVSREKKESFPLTVTSAQKNPTAFYLCASSIWQGTKSSYNEQFFGPGTRLTVL.

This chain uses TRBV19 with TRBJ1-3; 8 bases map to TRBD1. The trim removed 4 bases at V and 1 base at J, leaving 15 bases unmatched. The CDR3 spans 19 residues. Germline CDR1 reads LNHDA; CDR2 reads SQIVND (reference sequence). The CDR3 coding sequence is TGTGCCAGTAGTAAAGCGGCAGGGGGCATCGTCTGGTCTGGAAACACCATATATTTT. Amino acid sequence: CASSKAAGGIVWSGNTIYF.

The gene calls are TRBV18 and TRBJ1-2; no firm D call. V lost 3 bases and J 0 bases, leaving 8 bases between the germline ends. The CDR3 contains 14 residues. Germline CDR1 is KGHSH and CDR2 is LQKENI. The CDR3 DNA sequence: TGTGCCAGCTCACCTTTCGACCCTAACTATGGCTACACCTTC. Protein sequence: CASSPFDPNYGYTF.

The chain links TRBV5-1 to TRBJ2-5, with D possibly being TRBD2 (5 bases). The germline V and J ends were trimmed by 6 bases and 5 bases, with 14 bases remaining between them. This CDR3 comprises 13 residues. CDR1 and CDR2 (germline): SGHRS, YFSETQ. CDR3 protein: CASTWTSSETQYF. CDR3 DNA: TGCGCCAGCACGTGGACTTCATCTGAGACCCAGTACTTC.

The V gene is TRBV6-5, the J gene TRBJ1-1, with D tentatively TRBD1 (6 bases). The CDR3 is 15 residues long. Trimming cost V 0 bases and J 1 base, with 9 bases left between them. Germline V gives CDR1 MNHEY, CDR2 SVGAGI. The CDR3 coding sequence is TGTGCCAGCAGTTACTCGACGGGACAGAACACTGAAGCTTTCTTT. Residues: CASSYSTGQNTEAFF.

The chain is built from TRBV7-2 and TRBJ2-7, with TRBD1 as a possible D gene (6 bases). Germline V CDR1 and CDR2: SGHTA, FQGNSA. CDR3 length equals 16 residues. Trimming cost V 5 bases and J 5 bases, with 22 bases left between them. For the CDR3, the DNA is TGTGCCAGCAGCCAGGACAGTCCCTTGAGGGCCAACGAGCAGTACTTC. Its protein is CASSQDSPLRANEQYF.

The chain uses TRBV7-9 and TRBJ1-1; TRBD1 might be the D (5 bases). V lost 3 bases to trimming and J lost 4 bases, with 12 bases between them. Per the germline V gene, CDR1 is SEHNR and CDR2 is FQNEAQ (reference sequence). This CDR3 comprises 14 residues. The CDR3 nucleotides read TGTGCCAGCAGCTTCCCGGGGCCGGGCACTGAAGCTTTCTTT. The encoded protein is CASSFPGPGTEAFF.

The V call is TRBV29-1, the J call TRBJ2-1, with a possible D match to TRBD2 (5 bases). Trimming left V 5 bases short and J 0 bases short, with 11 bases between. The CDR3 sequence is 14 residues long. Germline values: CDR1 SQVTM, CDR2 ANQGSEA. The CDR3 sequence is CSVRSGSSYNEQFF. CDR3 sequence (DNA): TGCAGCGTTAGGTCGGGGAGCTCCTACAATGAGCAGTTCTTC.

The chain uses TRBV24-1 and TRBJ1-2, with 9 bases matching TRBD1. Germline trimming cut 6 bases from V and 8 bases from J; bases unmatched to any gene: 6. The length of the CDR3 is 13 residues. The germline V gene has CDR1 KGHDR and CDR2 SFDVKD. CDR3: CATSRGQGSGYTF. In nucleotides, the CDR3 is TGTGCCACCAGTCGCGGACAGGGGAGCGGCTACACCTTC.

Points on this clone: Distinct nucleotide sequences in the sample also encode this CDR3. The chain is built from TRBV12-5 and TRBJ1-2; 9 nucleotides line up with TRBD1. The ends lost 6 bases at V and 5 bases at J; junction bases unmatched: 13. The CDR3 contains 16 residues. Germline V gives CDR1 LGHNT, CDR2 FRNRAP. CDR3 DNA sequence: TGTGCTAGTGGCCCGGGACAGGGCTCATCGGGGTATGGCTACACCTTC. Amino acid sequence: CASGPGQGSSGYGYTF. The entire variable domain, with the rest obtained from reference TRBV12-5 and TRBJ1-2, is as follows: DARVTQTPRHKVTEMGQEVTMRCQPILGHNTVFWYRQTMMQGLELLAYFRNRAPLDDSGMPKDRFSAEMPDATLATLKIQPSEPRDSAVYFCASGPGQGSSGYGYTFGSGTRLTVV.

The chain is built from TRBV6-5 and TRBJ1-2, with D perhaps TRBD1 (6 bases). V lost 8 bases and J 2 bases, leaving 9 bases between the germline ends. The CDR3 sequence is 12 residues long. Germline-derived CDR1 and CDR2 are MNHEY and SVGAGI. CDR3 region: CASADRNYGYTF. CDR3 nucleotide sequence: TGTGCCAGCGCCGACAGGAACTATGGCTACACCTTC.

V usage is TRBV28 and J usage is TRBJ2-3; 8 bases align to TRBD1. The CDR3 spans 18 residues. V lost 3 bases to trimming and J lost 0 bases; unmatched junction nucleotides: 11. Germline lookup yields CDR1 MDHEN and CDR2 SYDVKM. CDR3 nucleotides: TGTGCCAGCAGTTTCACCCCCGGACAGGGCGGGAGCACAGATACGCAGTATTTT. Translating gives CASSFTPGQGGSTDTQYF.

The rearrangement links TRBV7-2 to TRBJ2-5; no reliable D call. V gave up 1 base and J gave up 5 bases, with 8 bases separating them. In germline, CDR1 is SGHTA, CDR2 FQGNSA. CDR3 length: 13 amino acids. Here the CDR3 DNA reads TGTGCCAGCAGCTTAGTTCATAAGGAGACCCAGTACTTC. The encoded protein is CASSLVHKETQYF.

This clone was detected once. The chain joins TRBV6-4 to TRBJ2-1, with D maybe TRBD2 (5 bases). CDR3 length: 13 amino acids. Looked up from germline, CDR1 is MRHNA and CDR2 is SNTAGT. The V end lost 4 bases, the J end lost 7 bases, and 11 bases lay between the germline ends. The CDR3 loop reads CASSVQRGNEQFF. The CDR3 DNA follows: TGTGCCAGCAGTGTTCAACGGGGTAATGAGCAGTTCTTC.